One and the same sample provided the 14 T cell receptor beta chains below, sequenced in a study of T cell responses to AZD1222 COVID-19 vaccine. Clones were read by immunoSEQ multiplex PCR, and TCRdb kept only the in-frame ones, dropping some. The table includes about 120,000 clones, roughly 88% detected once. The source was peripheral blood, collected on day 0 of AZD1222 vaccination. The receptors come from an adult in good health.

The CDR3 DNA reads TGTGCCAGCTCACCCAGCCGGGGCCCGAACACTGAAGCTTTCTTT. It translates to CASSPSRGPNTEAFF. This chain uses TRBV18 with TRBJ1-1; D might be TRBD1 (5 bases). V was clipped by 3 bases and J by 1 base, with 12 bases between them. In germline, CDR1 is KGHSH, CDR2 LQKENI. The CDR3 extends over 15 amino acids.

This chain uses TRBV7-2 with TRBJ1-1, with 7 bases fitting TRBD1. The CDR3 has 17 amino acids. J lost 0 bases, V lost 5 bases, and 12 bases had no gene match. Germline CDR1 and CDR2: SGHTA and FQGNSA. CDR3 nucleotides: TGTGCCAGCAGCCCACGGACAGGAGAGAAGGTGAACACTGAAGCTTTCTTT. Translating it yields CASSPRTGEKVNTEAFF.

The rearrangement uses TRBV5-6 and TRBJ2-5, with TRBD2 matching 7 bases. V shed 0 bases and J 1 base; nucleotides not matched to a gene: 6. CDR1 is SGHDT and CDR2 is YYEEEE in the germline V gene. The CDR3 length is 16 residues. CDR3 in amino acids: CASSLDSSGFQETQYF. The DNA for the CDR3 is TGTGCCAGCAGCTTGGATTCTAGCGGATTCCAAGAGACCCAGTACTTC.

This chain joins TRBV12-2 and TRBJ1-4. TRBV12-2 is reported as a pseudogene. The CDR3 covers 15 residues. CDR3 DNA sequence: TGTGCAAGTCGCTTAGTAAGCGTAACTAATGAAAAACTGTTTTTT. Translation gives CASRLVSVTNEKLFF.

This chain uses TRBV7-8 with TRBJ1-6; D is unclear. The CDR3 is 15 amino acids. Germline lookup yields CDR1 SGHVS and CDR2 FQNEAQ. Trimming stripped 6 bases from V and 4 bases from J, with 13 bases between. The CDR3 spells CASRSGSKYNSPLHF. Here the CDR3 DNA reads TGTGCCAGCAGGTCGGGGTCAAAGTATAATTCACCCCTCCACTTT.

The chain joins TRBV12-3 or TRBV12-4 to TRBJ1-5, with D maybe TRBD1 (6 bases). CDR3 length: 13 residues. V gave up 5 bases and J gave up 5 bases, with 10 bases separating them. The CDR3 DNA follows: TGTGCCAGCAGTAAGGACAGTTATCAGCCCCAGCATTTT. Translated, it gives CASSKDSYQPQHF.

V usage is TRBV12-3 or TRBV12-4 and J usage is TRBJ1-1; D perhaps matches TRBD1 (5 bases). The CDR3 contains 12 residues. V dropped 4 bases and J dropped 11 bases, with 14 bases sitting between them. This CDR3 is CASSYVGAQAFF. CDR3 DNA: TGTGCCAGCAGTTACGTCGGGGCGCAGGCTTTCTTT.

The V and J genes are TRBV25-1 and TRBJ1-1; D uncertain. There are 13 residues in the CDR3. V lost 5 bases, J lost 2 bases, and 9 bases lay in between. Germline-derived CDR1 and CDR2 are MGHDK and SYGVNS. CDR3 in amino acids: CASSLQTNTEAFF. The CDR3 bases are TGTGCCAGCAGTCTCCAGACAAACACTGAAGCTTTCTTT. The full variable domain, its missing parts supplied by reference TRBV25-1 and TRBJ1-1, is EADIYQTPRYLVIGTGKKITLECSQTMGHDKMYWYQQDPGMELHLIHYSYGVNSTEKGDLSSESTVSRIRTEHFPLTLESARPSHTSQYLCASSLQTNTEAFFGQGTRLTVV.

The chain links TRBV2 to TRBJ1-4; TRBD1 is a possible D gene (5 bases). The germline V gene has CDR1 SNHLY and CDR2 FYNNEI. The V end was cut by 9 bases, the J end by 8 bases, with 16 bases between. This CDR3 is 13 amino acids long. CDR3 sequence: CASRRGPREKLFF. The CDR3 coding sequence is TGTGCCAGTAGAAGGGGACCCAGAGAAAAACTGTTTTTT.

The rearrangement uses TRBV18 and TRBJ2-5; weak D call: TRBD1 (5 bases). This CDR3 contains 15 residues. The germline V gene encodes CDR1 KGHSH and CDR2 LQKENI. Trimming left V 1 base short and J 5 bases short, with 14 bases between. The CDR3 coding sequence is TGTGCCAGCTCACCACTCTCAGGGATCCGGGAGACCCAGTACTTC. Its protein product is CASSPLSGIRETQYF.

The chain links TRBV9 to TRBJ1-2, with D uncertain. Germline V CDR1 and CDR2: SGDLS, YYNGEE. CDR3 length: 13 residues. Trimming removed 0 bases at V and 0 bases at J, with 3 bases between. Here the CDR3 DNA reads TGTGCCAGCAGCGTAGTAACTAACTATGGCTACACCTTC. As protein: CASSVVTNYGYTF.

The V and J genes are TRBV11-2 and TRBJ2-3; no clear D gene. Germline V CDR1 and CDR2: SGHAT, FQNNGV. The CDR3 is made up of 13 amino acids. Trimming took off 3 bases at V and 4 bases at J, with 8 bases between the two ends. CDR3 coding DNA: TGTGCCAGCAGCTTCCAAGGCGCAGATACGCAGTATTTT. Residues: CASSFQGADTQYF.

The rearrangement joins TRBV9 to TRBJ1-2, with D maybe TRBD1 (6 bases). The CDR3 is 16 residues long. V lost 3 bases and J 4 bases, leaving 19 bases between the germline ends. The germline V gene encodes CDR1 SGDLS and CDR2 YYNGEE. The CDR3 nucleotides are TGTGCCAGCAGCGCAGGGGCAGGGGAGACCCTCTATGGCTACACCTTC. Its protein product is CASSAGAGETLYGYTF.

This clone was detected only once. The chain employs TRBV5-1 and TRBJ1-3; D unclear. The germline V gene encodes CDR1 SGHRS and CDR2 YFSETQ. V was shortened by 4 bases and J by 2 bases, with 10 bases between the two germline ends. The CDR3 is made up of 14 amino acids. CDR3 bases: TGCGCCAGCAGCCCTCGCGGGGCTGGAAACACCATATATTTT. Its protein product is CASSPRGAGNTIYF.